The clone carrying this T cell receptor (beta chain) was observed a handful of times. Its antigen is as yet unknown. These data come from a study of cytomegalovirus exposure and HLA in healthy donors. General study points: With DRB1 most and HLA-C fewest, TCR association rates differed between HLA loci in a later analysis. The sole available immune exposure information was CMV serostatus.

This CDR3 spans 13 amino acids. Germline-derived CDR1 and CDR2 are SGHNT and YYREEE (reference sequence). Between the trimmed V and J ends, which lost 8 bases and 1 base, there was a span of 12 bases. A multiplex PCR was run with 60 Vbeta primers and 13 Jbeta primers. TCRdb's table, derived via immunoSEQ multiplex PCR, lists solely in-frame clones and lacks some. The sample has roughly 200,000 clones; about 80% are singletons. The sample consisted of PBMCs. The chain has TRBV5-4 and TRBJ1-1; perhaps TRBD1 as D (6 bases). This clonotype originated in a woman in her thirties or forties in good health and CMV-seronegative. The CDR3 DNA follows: TGTGCCAGTGGGGGACACTCGAACACTGAAGCTTTCTTT. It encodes CASGGHSNTEAFF.